This T cell receptor (beta chain) was identified in a study of blood T cell repertoires in COVID-19. Across the whole study: Donors in the United States, Italy and Spain gave samples during acute or convalescent COVID-19.

In the original processing: Reference gene primer amplification yielded estimated nucleated cell counts. The method was immunoSEQ multiplex PCR; TCRdb's version includes in-frame clones alone and lacks a portion of them. Clone size and the V and J calls come from that table; the DNA yielded D and trimming. Among about 98,000 clones listed, more than 60% were seen once. Trimming took 7 bases from V and 1 from J; bases not matched to a gene: 4. CDR3 length: 14 residues. Germline CDR1 and CDR2: LNHDA and SQIVND (reference sequence). Sequenced input: peripheral blood. The chain combines TRBV19 with TRBJ2-1; 7 bases align to TRBD2. The source is a man aged 65-85 years with acute or convalescent COVID-19. The CDR3 DNA sequence: TGTGCCAGTACGGGGGGAAGGTCCTACAATGAGCAGTTCTTC. Residues: CASTGGRSYNEQFF.